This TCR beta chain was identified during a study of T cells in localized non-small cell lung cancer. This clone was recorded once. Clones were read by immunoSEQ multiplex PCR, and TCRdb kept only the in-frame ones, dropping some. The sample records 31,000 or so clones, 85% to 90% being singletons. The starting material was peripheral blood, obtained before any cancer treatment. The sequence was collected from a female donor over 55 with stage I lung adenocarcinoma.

CDR3 in DNA: TGCAGCGTTCAGGTGTACACCGGGGAGCTGTTTTTT. Its protein is CSVQVYTGELFF. V is TRBV29-1 and J is TRBJ2-2; unclear D gene. The CDR3 consists of 12 residues. CDR1 and CDR2 from the germline V gene are SQVTM and ANQGSEA. Trimming removed 5 bases at V and 3 bases at J, with 7 bases between.